The clone carrying this TCR beta chain was recorded at least ten times. In TCRdb, the 5' RACE reads were re-called with MiXCR into one record per CDR3 protein. The table has tens of thousands of distinct CDR3 sequences, approximately 11% seen once. The sample belongs to a study of early T cells in non-severe SARS-CoV-2 infection. Germline lookup yields CDR1 SGHTA and CDR2 FQGNSA. The CDR3 length is 15 residues. J lost 5 bases, V lost 8 bases, and 12 bases had no gene match. This TCR came from an adult who was a healthcare worker with PCR-confirmed SARS-CoV-2 infection or an uninfected control (not recorded which). The rearrangement links TRBV7-2 to TRBJ2-5, with TRBD2 matching 9 bases. The sequenced material came from whole blood. CDR3 sequence reads: CASGLNSGSRETQYF. DNA of the CDR3: TGTGCCAGCGGACTCAATAGCGGGAGCCGGGAGACCCAGTACTTC.